This entry lists 9 T cell receptor beta chains sequenced from one sample in a study of identical twins. Each CDR3 protein is one row after TCRdb ran MiXCR on the 5' RACE reads. The sample comprises approximately 300,000 distinct CDR3 sequences, less than 9.5% of which are singletons, and about 7.1% rests with the top ten. A further study also used this sample, focusing on yellow fever vaccine responses in identical twins.

Sample: CD8+ T cells sorted from blood. The receptor source for this set is a woman aged 18-30 years in good health.

This clonotype occurred a few times. This chain joins TRBV27 and TRBJ1-5; D is ambiguous. CDR1 is MNHEY, CDR2 SMNVEV, per germline (reference sequence). The V and J ends lost 4 bases and 6 bases respectively, with 7 bases between them. This CDR3 region has 12 residues. The CDR3 protein is CASSSGRQPQHF. CDR3 DNA: TGTGCCAGCAGTTCGGGCCGTCAGCCCCAGCATTTT.

V gene TRBV2 combines with J gene TRBJ2-6, with 8 bases matching TRBD2. The CDR3 spans 18 residues. V lost 8 bases to trimming and J lost 2 bases; unmatched junction nucleotides: 14. Germline CDR1 reads SNHLY; CDR2 reads FYNNEI. As DNA, the CDR3 is TGTGCCAGCGGAATCTTCCGTAGCGGGGATACTGGGGCCAACGTCCTGACTTTC. It codes for CASGIFRSGDTGANVLTF.

The chain recombines TRBV10-1 with TRBJ2-4; D is ambiguous. The V end lost 3 bases, the J end lost 7 bases, and 4 bases lay between the germline ends. Germline-derived CDR1 and CDR2 are WNHNN and SYGVQD (reference sequence). The CDR3 loop spans 11 amino acids. The DNA of the CDR3 is TGCGCCAGCAGTGACGGGAACATTCAGTACTTC. Translated, it gives CASSDGNIQYF.

In this sample, this clonotype turned up many times. This chain connects TRBV27 to TRBJ2-2; D not certain. CDR1 is MNHEY, CDR2 SMNVEV, per germline (reference sequence). This CDR3 is built from 13 residues. V lost 3 bases to trimming and J lost 5 bases, with 7 bases between them. The CDR3 bases are TGTGCCAGCAGTTTTCTTGTTACCGGGGAGCTGTTTTTT. It is translated as CASSFLVTGELFF.

The chain recombines TRBV2 with TRBJ2-7; the match to TRBD2 covers 13 bases. With 2 bases clipped from V and 2 bases from J, the junction kept 6 bases outside the gene matches. This CDR3 comprises 17 residues. The germline V gene has CDR1 SNHLY and CDR2 FYNNEI. CDR3 DNA sequence: TGTGCCAGCAGTGAAAGGGGAGGACTAGCGGGGGCCTACGAGCAGTACTTC. It codes for CASSERGGLAGAYEQYF.

The chain links TRBV29-1 to TRBJ2-4; a weak D match, TRBD2 (7 bases). CDR1 is SQVTM and CDR2 is ANQGSEA in the germline V gene. This CDR3 is 16 amino acids long. Deletions cut 4 bases from V and 0 bases from J, with 16 bases between. The CDR3 region has the DNA TGCAGCGTTGGGGGTGGGGGAGGGGGAGCCAAAAACATTCAGTACTTC. Translated: CSVGGGGGGAKNIQYF. The variable domain in full, completed from reference TRBV29-1 and TRBJ2-4, reads SAVISQKPSRDICQRGTSLTIQCQVDSQVTMMFWYRQQPGQSLTLIATANQGSEATYESGFVIDKFPISRPNLTFSTLTVSNMSPEDSSIYLCSVGGGGGGAKNIQYFGAGTRLSVL.

With regard to this clonotype: This clone may be a read error of a much larger clone one base away. V gene TRBV7-9 combines with J gene TRBJ1-1; TRBD1 aligns across 7 bases. Germline loops: CDR1 SEHNR, CDR2 FQNEAQ (reference sequence). This CDR3 region has 12 residues. The J segment lost 1 base and the V segment lost 7 bases, leaving 0 bases of the junction unmatched. The CDR3 spells CASTGGNTEAFF. The CDR3 DNA follows: TGTGCCAGCACAGGGGGGAACACTGAAGCTTTCTTT.

This clonotype was seen at least ten times. The chain has TRBV15 and TRBJ2-1; TRBD1 agrees at 7 bases. V shed 3 bases, J shed 3 bases, and the junction held 8 bases outside the gene matches. Germline assignment: CDR1 LNHNV and CDR2 YYDKDF (reference sequence). CDR3 length equals 16 residues. The CDR3 DNA is TGTGCCACCAGCAGTCCCCCCCCAGGGGGCTACAATGAGCAGTTCTTC. The encoded protein is CATSSPPPGGYNEQFF.

This chain uses TRBV18 with TRBJ2-7; maybe TRBD2 (5 bases). Germline CDR1 is KGHSH and CDR2 is LQKENI. V dropped 4 bases and J dropped 2 bases, with 15 bases sitting between them. The CDR3 loop spans 15 amino acids. The CDR3 loop is CASSQPDGLPYEQYF. The CDR3 DNA reads as TGTGCCAGCTCACAGCCGGACGGACTCCCCTACGAGCAGTACTTC.